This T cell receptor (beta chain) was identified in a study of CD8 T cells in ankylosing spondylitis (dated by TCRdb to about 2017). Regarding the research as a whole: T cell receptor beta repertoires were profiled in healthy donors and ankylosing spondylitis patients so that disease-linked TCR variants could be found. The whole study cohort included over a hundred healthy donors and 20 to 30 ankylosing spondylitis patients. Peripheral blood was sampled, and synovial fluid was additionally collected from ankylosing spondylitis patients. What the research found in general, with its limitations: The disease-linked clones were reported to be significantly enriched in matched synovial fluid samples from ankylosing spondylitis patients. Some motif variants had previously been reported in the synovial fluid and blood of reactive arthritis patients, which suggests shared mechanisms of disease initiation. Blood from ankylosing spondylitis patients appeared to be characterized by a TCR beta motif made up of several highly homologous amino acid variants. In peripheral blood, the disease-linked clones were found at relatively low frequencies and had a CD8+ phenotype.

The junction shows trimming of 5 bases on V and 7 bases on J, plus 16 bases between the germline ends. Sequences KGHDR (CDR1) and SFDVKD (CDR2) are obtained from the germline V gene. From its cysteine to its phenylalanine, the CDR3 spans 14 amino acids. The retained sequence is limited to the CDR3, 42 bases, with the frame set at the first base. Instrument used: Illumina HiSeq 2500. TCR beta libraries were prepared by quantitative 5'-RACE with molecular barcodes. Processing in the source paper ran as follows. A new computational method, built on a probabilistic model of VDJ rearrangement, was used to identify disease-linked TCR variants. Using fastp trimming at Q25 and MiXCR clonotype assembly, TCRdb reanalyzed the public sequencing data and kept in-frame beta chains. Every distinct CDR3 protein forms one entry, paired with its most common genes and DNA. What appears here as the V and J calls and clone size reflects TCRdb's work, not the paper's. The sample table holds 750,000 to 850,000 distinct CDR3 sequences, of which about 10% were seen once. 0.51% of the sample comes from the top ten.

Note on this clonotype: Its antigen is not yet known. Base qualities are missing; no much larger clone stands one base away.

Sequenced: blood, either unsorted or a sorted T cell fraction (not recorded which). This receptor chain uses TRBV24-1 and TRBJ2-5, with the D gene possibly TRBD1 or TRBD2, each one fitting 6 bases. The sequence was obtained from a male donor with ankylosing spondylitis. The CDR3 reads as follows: CATSASGAPGTQYF. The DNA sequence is TGTGCCACCAGTGCGTCGGGGGCGCCTGGGACCCAGTACTTC.